These 5 T cell receptor beta chains share one sample of origin, sequenced in a study of blood T cell repertoires in COVID-19. TCRdb's table, derived via immunoSEQ multiplex PCR, lists solely in-frame clones and lacks some. The table has over 65,000 clones, around 86% seen once. Sequencing input: peripheral blood. These receptor sequences come from a man in his fifties or sixties with active or convalescent COVID-19.

V usage is TRBV11-2 and J usage is TRBJ2-3; TRBD2 aligns across 7 bases. Germline loops: CDR1 SGHAT, CDR2 FQNNGV. The CDR3 has 15 residues. V was clipped by 7 bases and J by 2 bases; unmatched bases: 9. Here the CDR3 DNA reads TGTGCCAGCACCCTGGCCGGGGGGTACACAGATACGCAGTATTTT. Its translation is CASTLAGGYTDTQYF.

This clone was detected only once. The chain couples TRBV19 to TRBJ1-5; 9 bases match TRBD1. Germline-derived CDR1 and CDR2 are LNHDA and SQIVND (reference sequence). The CDR3 is 13 amino acids. V lost 6 bases to trimming and J lost 7 bases; unmatched junction nucleotides: 4. CDR3 sequence: CASRGQGGQPQHF. The CDR3 DNA reads TGTGCCAGTAGGGGACAGGGCGGGCAGCCCCAGCATTTT.

The chain recombines TRBV11-2 with TRBJ2-7, with 9 bases identical to TRBD2. Trimming at V came to 3 bases and at J to 2 bases, leaving 5 bases not matched to a gene. Germline CDR1 is SGHAT and CDR2 is FQNNGV. This CDR3 contains 15 residues. The CDR3 here is CASSLASGVTYEQYF. CDR3 in DNA: TGTGCCAGCAGCTTGGCTAGCGGGGTAACCTACGAGCAGTACTTC.

This clone was recorded once. V is TRBV28 and J is TRBJ2-1; 12 bases fit TRBD2. J lost 4 bases, V lost 11 bases, and 6 bases had no gene match. The CDR3 runs to 14 residues. In germline, CDR1 is MDHEN, CDR2 SYDVKM. CDR3 DNA: TGTGCCCTGCGGACTAGCGGGGTTTACAATGAGCAGTTCTTC. Translated, it gives CALRTSGVYNEQFF.

This sequence joins TRBV25-1 and TRBJ2-5; D might be TRBD1 (5 bases). Per the germline V gene, CDR1 is MGHDK and CDR2 is SYGVNS. The CDR3 has 14 amino acids. V lost 5 bases and J 5 bases, leaving 15 bases between the germline ends. The CDR3 sequence is CASSLPGQEETQYF. Here the CDR3 DNA reads TGTGCCAGCAGTCTTCCAGGGCAGGAGGAGACCCAGTACTTC.